This is a list of T cell receptor beta chains from one sample in a study of cytomegalovirus exposure and HLA in healthy donors. Produced via immunoSEQ multiplex PCR; TCRdb's table is partial and in-frame only. This table holds about 160,000 clones, around four fifths found once. The sequenced material came from PBMCs. The receptors derive from a male donor in good health and CMV-seronegative. CDR3s include the opening cysteine and the closing phenylalanine or tryptophan.

v_gene: TRBV9
CDR3aa: CASSYQGVPYEQYF

v_gene: TRBV19
CDR3aa: CASSPWKETPEAFF

v_gene: TRBV28
CDR3aa: CATRTTGGEETQYF

v_gene: TRBV6-4
CDR3aa: CASSESGGRTDTQYF

v_gene: TRBV19
CDR3aa: CASSMGVAYEQYF

v_gene: TRBV19
CDR3aa: CASTPDGGGPNQPQHF

v_gene: TRBV15
CDR3aa: CATSVRERSEKLFF

v_gene: TRBV28
CDR3aa: CASSLAGGITDTQYF

v_gene: TRBV7-9
CDR3aa: CASSLAGLVATNEKLFF

v_gene: TRBV11-1
CDR3aa: CASSLIPRDTQYF

v_gene: TRBV30
CDR3aa: CAWSAGKNSPLHF

v_gene: TRBV4-1
CDR3aa: CASSQPYGTSGRNEQYF

v_gene: TRBV27
CDR3aa: CASSSTDLSGYEQYF

v_gene: TRBV7-9
CDR3aa: CASGTFSTDTQYF

v_gene: TRBV7-6
CDR3aa: CASGPTGETQYF

v_gene: TRBV5-6
CDR3aa: CASSATPYEQYF

v_gene: TRBV6-4
CDR3aa: CASSGPGAHEQYF

v_gene: TRBV10-3
CDR3aa: CAISDSTGGYEQYF

v_gene: TRBV7-2
CDR3aa: CASSLGGGISEQYF

v_gene: TRBV4-2
CDR3aa: CASSRGGRLDGANVLTF

v_gene: TRBV9
CDR3aa: CASSPGGGAGEKLFF

v_gene: TRBV29-1
CDR3aa: CSVNGQGPYEQYF

v_gene: TRBV2
CDR3aa: CASGQGMNTEAFF

v_gene: TRBV5-1
CDR3aa: CASSLAGTGETEAFF

v_gene: TRBV9
CDR3aa: CASSAPGRGRRGYTF

v_gene: TRBV5-5
CDR3aa: CASTRGQGGQPQHF

v_gene: TRBV5-1
CDR3aa: CASSLVASTYEQYF

v_gene: TRBV7-7
CDR3aa: CASSLGWGGQETQYF

v_gene: TRBV2
CDR3aa: CASSLDRVGTEAFF

v_gene: TRBV27
CDR3aa: CASSTTPMNTEAFF

v_gene: TRBV5-1
CDR3aa: CASSVQGGDTQYF

v_gene: TRBV5-4
CDR3aa: CASSLDIAKNIQYF

v_gene: TRBV7-7
CDR3aa: CASSSGQPGNTIYF

v_gene: TRBV9
CDR3aa: CASSVDRGGLAFF

v_gene: TRBV6-1
CDR3aa: CASRVSGGAIEQYF

v_gene: TRBV7-2
CDR3aa: CASSLVQGTDKPYEQYF

v_gene: TRBV29-1
CDR3aa: CSAVAGGPTGLETQYF

v_gene: TRBV10-3
CDR3aa: CATTEGDYGYTF

v_gene: TRBV28
CDR3aa: CASTTVYRDRAYNEQFF

v_gene: TRBV19
CDR3aa: CASSGSYYEQYF

v_gene: TRBV5-4
CDR3aa: CASVSRGGNTEAFF

v_gene: TRBV7-2
CDR3aa: CASSFGGSRDEQFF